The entry below describes one T cell receptor beta chain. Only in-frame clones appear in the TCRdb table, and some are missing; sequencing was by immunoSEQ multiplex PCR. The table lists approximately 1,500 clones, roughly 28% of them singletons. This entry comes from a study of T cells in localized non-small cell lung cancer. The TCR sequence derives from a male donor at least 60 years old with stage I lung adenocarcinoma. The sample was normal lung tissue next to the tumor, taken before any cancer treatment.

CDR3 in DNA: TGCAGCGTCATATCTTCAAGGGGGTCCTACGAGCAGTACTTC. It is translated as CSVISSRGSYEQYF. The chain couples TRBV29-1 to TRBJ2-7; TRBD1 is a possible D gene (6 bases). Germline CDR1 and CDR2: SQVTM and ANQGSEA. CDR3 length: 14 residues. V was clipped by 6 bases and J by 1 base, with 16 bases between them.